These 5 T cell receptor beta chains originate from one sample sequenced in a study of memory CD4+ T cells and cytomegalovirus serostatus (dated by TCRdb to between 2017 and 2020). A FACSAria II was used to sort memory CD4+ T cells, defined as single viable CD3+CD4+CD8-CD45RO+ cells. Library preparation used the immunoSEQ multiplex PCR assay. TCRdb limited this immuneACCESS table to in-frame rearrangements with V and J called. A share of clones is missing; checked studies link under half to unresolved V genes, and the rest is unexplained. This sample holds 45,000 to 65,000 clones; roughly three quarters were observed only once. Of the sample, roughly 0.84% is held by the ten largest clones. The material sequenced was memory CD4+ T cells from blood. The receptors were gathered from an adult in good health and CMV-seronegative.

The chain links TRBV6-1 to TRBJ2-4; TRBD1 might be the D (5 bases). This CDR3 spans 14 amino acids. With 3 bases removed from V and 2 bases from J, the gap between germline ends came to 8 bases. Per the germline V gene, CDR1 is MNHNS and CDR2 is SASEGT. For the CDR3, the DNA is TGTGCCAGCAGTGAGACAGCCTCCAAAAACATTCAGTACTTC. Translated: CASSETASKNIQYF.

CDR3 loop: CASSQGQANTIYF. The CDR3 DNA follows: TGCGCCAGCAGCCAAGGACAGGCGAACACCATATATTTT. This chain uses TRBV4-1 with TRBJ1-3; tentatively, D is TRBD1 (6 bases). V was pared by 1 base and J by 7 bases, with 8 bases between. The germline CDR1 and CDR2 sequences are MGHRA and YSYEKL. This CDR3 is built from 13 residues.

A word on this clone: A read error may produce the germline difference seen at one junction end. V is TRBV11-2 and J is TRBJ2-4, with TRBD2 as a possible D gene (5 bases). Germline CDR1 and CDR2: SGHAT and FQNNGV. The CDR3 covers 16 residues. The CDR3 sequence: CASSLERTQAKNIQYF. In DNA form, the CDR3 reads TGTGCCAGCAGCCTAGAAAGGACTCAAGCCAAAAACATTCAGTACTTC. Supplemented by reference TRBV11-2 and TRBJ2-4, the full variable domain reads EAGVAQSPRYKIIEKRQSVAFWCNPISGHATLYWYQQILGQGPKLLIQFQNNGVVDDSQLPKDRFSAERLKGVDSTLKIQPAKLEDSAVYLCASSLERTQAKNIQYFGAGTRLSVL.

This clone was counted only a few times. The chain joins TRBV5-4 to TRBJ1-2; no definite D call. From germline, CDR1 is SGHNT and CDR2 YYREEE (reference sequence). The length of the CDR3 is 12 residues. V lost 5 bases to trimming and J lost 6 bases, with 11 bases between them. As DNA, the CDR3 is TGTGCCAGCAGGCGGGGAAGAGATGGCTACACCTTC. Amino acid sequence: CASRRGRDGYTF.

This rearrangement joins TRBV7-2 to TRBJ2-2, with TRBD1 matching 8 bases. V lost 4 bases and J lost 3; bases outside the gene matches: 4. Germline-derived CDR1 and CDR2 are SGHTA and FQGNSA. CDR3 length: 15 amino acids. The CDR3 protein is CASSSGQGHTGELFF. DNA of the CDR3: TGTGCCAGCAGCTCCGGACAGGGCCACACCGGGGAGCTGTTTTTT.